This T cell receptor beta chain is from a study of response to subunit inactivated influenza vaccine. CDR1 SGHVS and CDR2 FNYEAQ come from the germline V gene. V shed 3 bases, J shed 2 bases, and the junction held 4 bases outside the gene matches. CDR3 length: 15 amino acids. Study-level points and caveats: Few new T cells, the authors suggested, are recruited by each seasonal influenza vaccination.

TCRdb passed the RT-PCR reads through MiXCR, listing each CDR3 protein once. In the table there are 500,000 to 600,000 distinct CDR3 sequences, roughly 12% of which are singletons. With regard to this clonotype: Antigen specificity is unknown.

These data also featured in a second study, about T cells expressing NK-cell markers. That report notes: UMIs were included in TCR beta cDNA generated by 5'RACE template switching. Each TCR beta repertoire originated in sorted T cells that were CD3+CD56+NKG2C+, CD3+CD56+NKG2C- or CD3+CD56-NKG2C+. Among eight sequenced donors, seven carried HCMV seropositivity while one was seronegative. In several donors, these clonotypes also led the CD3+CD56-NKG2C+ fraction.

V usage is TRBV7-6 and J usage is TRBJ2-3; 8 bases are shared with TRBD2. The starting material was PBMCs from blood, obtained on the day of vaccination. This receptor was obtained from a man aged 50-60 years who received an inactivated influenza vaccine. The CDR3 bases are TGTGCCAGCAGCTTTTTCGGGGGGGCCACAGATACGCAGTATTTT. This encodes CASSFFGGATDTQYF.